Listed below are T cell receptor beta chains from one sample, sequenced in a study of cytomegalovirus exposure and HLA in healthy donors. The table came from immunoSEQ multiplex PCR; TCRdb's copy has only in-frame clones and leaves some out. The sample carries about 150,000 clones, 65% to 90% recorded once. The material sequenced was PBMCs. These receptor sequences come from a young man in good health and CMV-seropositive. CDR3s include the opening cysteine and the closing phenylalanine or tryptophan. A D gene is named only where the DNA matches it firmly. Not all rows give a size; the values are once, few, many and, for expanded clones, a class.

abundance: .; j_gene: TRBJ2-7; v_gene: TRBV18; d_gene: TRBD2; CDR3aa: CASSPRASGVSYEQYF; CDR3nt: TGTGCCAGCTCACCCCGGGCTAGCGGAGTTTCCTACGAGCAGTACTTC
abundance: .; j_gene: TRBJ1-5; v_gene: TRBV4-2; d_gene: .; CDR3aa: CASSQTAGGNQPQHF; CDR3nt: TGTGCCAGCAGCCAAACAGCCGGGGGCAATCAGCCCCAGCATTTT
abundance: .; j_gene: TRBJ2-6; v_gene: TRBV19; d_gene: TRBD1; CDR3aa: CASTADRGDTGANVLTF; CDR3nt: TGTGCCAGTACCGCAGACAGGGGCGATACTGGGGCCAACGTCCTGACTTTC
abundance: .; j_gene: TRBJ2-7; v_gene: TRBV6-5; d_gene: TRBD1; CDR3aa: CASSYLSGQGGHEQYF; CDR3nt: TGTGCCAGCAGTTACTTATCGGGACAGGGAGGGCACGAGCAGTACTTC
abundance: .; j_gene: TRBJ2-4; v_gene: TRBV7-2; d_gene: .; CDR3aa: CASSPGVGRAKNIQYF; CDR3nt: TGTGCCAGCAGCCCGGGGGTGGGGAGGGCCAAAAACATTCAGTACTTC
abundance: .; j_gene: TRBJ2-1; v_gene: TRBV11-3; d_gene: .; CDR3aa: CASSLGAGRSDEQFF; CDR3nt: TGTGCCAGCAGCTTAGGAGCGGGTCGAAGTGATGAGCAGTTCTTC
abundance: once; j_gene: TRBJ1-1; v_gene: TRBV27; d_gene: .; CDR3aa: CASSLSIGRDRRGTEAFF; CDR3nt: TGTGCCAGCAGTTTATCGATAGGGAGGGATAGACGAGGCACTGAAGCTTTCTTT
abundance: .; j_gene: TRBJ2-1; v_gene: TRBV13; d_gene: TRBD2; CDR3aa: CASSLRGGLVNEQFF; CDR3nt: TGTGCCAGCAGTCTGCGGGGGGGCCTCGTCAATGAGCAGTTCTTC
abundance: once; j_gene: TRBJ2-3; v_gene: TRBV10-3; d_gene: .; CDR3aa: CAISIEGSGTSYF; CDR3nt: TGTGCCATCTCCATCGAGGGGTCCGGGACATCATATTTT
abundance: .; j_gene: TRBJ2-7; v_gene: TRBV4-3; d_gene: TRBD2; CDR3aa: CASSQVAGGLGEQYF; CDR3nt: TGCGCCAGCAGCCAAGTAGCGGGAGGACTAGGGGAGCAGTACTTC
abundance: .; j_gene: TRBJ2-3; v_gene: TRBV5-6; d_gene: TRBD1; CDR3aa: CASSARDRGFTDTQYF; CDR3nt: TGTGCCAGCAGCGCCCGGGACAGGGGTTTCACAGATACGCAGTATTTT
abundance: .; j_gene: TRBJ1-6; v_gene: TRBV5-1; d_gene: .; CDR3aa: CASSGSGTYNSPLHF; CDR3nt: TGCGCCAGCAGCGGCTCTGGGACATATAATTCACCCCTCCACTTT
abundance: .; j_gene: TRBJ2-2; v_gene: TRBV4-3; d_gene: .; CDR3aa: CASSQDEYDFTGPGELFF; CDR3nt: TGCGCCAGCAGCCAAGATGAGTATGACTTTACAGGGCCCGGGGAGCTGTTTTTT
abundance: .; j_gene: TRBJ2-6; v_gene: TRBV6-5; d_gene: TRBD1; CDR3aa: CASSPTGGFWVLTF; CDR3nt: TGTGCCAGCAGTCCGACAGGGGGCTTTTGGGTCCTGACTTTC
abundance: few; j_gene: TRBJ1-5; v_gene: TRBV7-2; d_gene: .; CDR3aa: CASSLVQYQPQHF; CDR3nt: TGTGCCAGCAGCTTAGTTCAGTATCAGCCCCAGCATTTT
abundance: .; j_gene: TRBJ2-1; v_gene: TRBV7-2; d_gene: TRBD2; CDR3aa: CASSLGRGTSANEQFF; CDR3nt: TGTGCCAGCAGCTTAGGCAGGGGGACTAGCGCCAATGAGCAGTTCTTC
abundance: .; j_gene: TRBJ2-3; v_gene: TRBV7-9; d_gene: TRBD1; CDR3aa: CASSQQDRDTDTQYF; CDR3nt: TGTGCCAGCAGCCAACAGGACAGGGACACAGATACGCAGTATTTT
abundance: .; j_gene: TRBJ1-2; v_gene: TRBV6-5; d_gene: .; CDR3aa: CASTPSRGAHGYTF; CDR3nt: TGTGCCAGCACTCCCTCGCGGGGGGCTCATGGCTACACCTTC
abundance: .; j_gene: TRBJ1-6; v_gene: TRBV6-5; d_gene: .; CDR3aa: CASSHRDYNSPLHF; CDR3nt: TGTGCCAGCAGTCACAGGGACTATAATTCACCCCTCCACTTT
abundance: once; j_gene: TRBJ2-7; v_gene: TRBV7-9; d_gene: .; CDR3aa: CASSFDTAYEQYF; CDR3nt: TGTGCCAGCAGCTTCGACACTGCCTACGAGCAGTACTTC
abundance: .; j_gene: TRBJ2-7; v_gene: TRBV2; d_gene: .; CDR3aa: CASKFHSDEQYF; CDR3nt: TGTGCCAGCAAATTTCACAGTGACGAGCAGTACTTC
abundance: .; j_gene: TRBJ2-1; v_gene: TRBV5-4; d_gene: TRBD2; CDR3aa: CASSPGGTRSYNEQFF; CDR3nt: TGTGCCAGCAGCCCGGGGGGGACAAGGTCCTACAATGAGCAGTTCTTC
abundance: .; j_gene: TRBJ1-2; v_gene: TRBV9; d_gene: TRBD1; CDR3aa: CASSGTGGVNYGYTF; CDR3nt: TGTGCCAGCAGCGGGACAGGGGGCGTCAACTATGGCTACACCTTC
abundance: .; j_gene: TRBJ2-1; v_gene: TRBV19; d_gene: TRBD1; CDR3aa: CATRWGQGDYEQFF; CDR3nt: TGTGCCACCCGATGGGGACAGGGGGACTATGAGCAGTTCTTC
abundance: .; j_gene: TRBJ2-7; v_gene: TRBV10-2; d_gene: .; CDR3aa: CASSERARGPGDEQYF; CDR3nt: TGCGCCAGCAGTGAGCGCGCGCGGGGGCCAGGCGACGAGCAGTACTTC
abundance: medium-sized; j_gene: TRBJ1-2; v_gene: TRBV10-2; d_gene: .; CDR3aa: CASSVGAYGYTF; CDR3nt: TGCGCCAGCAGTGTGGGGGCGTACGGCTACACCTTC
abundance: .; j_gene: TRBJ1-2; v_gene: TRBV6-5; d_gene: .; CDR3aa: CASSYSTRGVYGYTF; CDR3nt: TGTGCCAGCAGTTACTCGACCAGGGGCGTCTATGGCTACACCTTC
abundance: .; j_gene: TRBJ1-2; v_gene: TRBV7-9; d_gene: .; CDR3aa: CASTVAGRESGYTF; CDR3nt: TGTGCCAGCACCGTAGCGGGGCGCGAAAGTGGCTACACCTTC
abundance: .; j_gene: TRBJ2-7; v_gene: TRBV28; d_gene: TRBD2; CDR3aa: CASSFPHTSGRGEQYF; CDR3nt: TGTGCCAGCAGTTTCCCTCACACTAGCGGGCGGGGCGAGCAGTACTTC
abundance: .; j_gene: TRBJ1-5; v_gene: TRBV7-2; d_gene: .; CDR3aa: CASSRNTGTNQPQHF; CDR3nt: TGTGCCAGCAGCCGAAATACAGGGACAAATCAGCCCCAGCATTTT
abundance: .; j_gene: TRBJ2-3; v_gene: TRBV7-3; d_gene: TRBD1; CDR3aa: CASSDRDRVTDTQYF; CDR3nt: TGTGCCAGCAGCGACCGGGACAGGGTCACAGATACGCAGTATTTT
abundance: .; j_gene: TRBJ2-2; v_gene: TRBV7-3; d_gene: .; CDR3aa: CASSPGLENTGELFF; CDR3nt: TGTGCCAGCAGCCCGGGACTGGAGAACACCGGGGAGCTGTTTTTT
abundance: .; j_gene: TRBJ2-7; v_gene: TRBV7-9; d_gene: TRBD1; CDR3aa: CASSKTGGSSYEQYF; CDR3nt: TGTGCCAGCAGCAAGACAGGGGGGAGTTCCTACGAGCAGTACTTC
abundance: .; j_gene: TRBJ1-2; v_gene: TRBV30; d_gene: .; CDR3aa: CAWITGSYGYTF; CDR3nt: TGTGCCTGGATCACAGGATCCTATGGCTACACCTTC
abundance: .; j_gene: TRBJ2-4; v_gene: TRBV25-1; d_gene: .; CDR3aa: CASSVQGTQYF; CDR3nt: TGTGCCAGCAGTGTACAGGGTACTCAGTACTTC
abundance: .; j_gene: TRBJ1-2; v_gene: TRBV7-2; d_gene: .; CDR3aa: CASSLGRIAGYGYTF; CDR3nt: TGTGCCAGCAGCTTAGGACGCATCGCGGGCTATGGCTACACCTTC
abundance: .; j_gene: TRBJ2-1; v_gene: TRBV11-3; d_gene: .; CDR3aa: CASTSVDEQFF; CDR3nt: TGTGCCAGCACCTCAGTCGATGAGCAGTTCTTC
abundance: .; j_gene: TRBJ2-2; v_gene: TRBV5-4; d_gene: .; CDR3aa: CASTLGGVGGELFF; CDR3nt: TGTGCCAGCACCTTAGGAGGGGTCGGCGGGGAGCTGTTTTTT
abundance: .; j_gene: TRBJ1-5; v_gene: TRBV27; d_gene: TRBD1; CDR3aa: CASASGTGGQPQHF; CDR3nt: TGTGCCAGTGCCTCCGGGACAGGGGGCCAGCCCCAGCATTTT
abundance: .; j_gene: TRBJ2-5; v_gene: TRBV11-2; d_gene: TRBD1; CDR3aa: CASSPDRVETQYF; CDR3nt: TGTGCCAGCAGCCCAGACAGGGTGGAGACCCAGTACTTC
abundance: .; j_gene: TRBJ2-1; v_gene: TRBV9; d_gene: TRBD2; CDR3aa: CASSVVSASGNEQFF; CDR3nt: TGTGCCAGCAGCGTAGTTTCGGCTAGCGGGAATGAGCAGTTCTTC
abundance: .; j_gene: TRBJ2-2; v_gene: TRBV4-1; d_gene: TRBD2; CDR3aa: CASSFGLAGANTGELFF; CDR3nt: TGCGCCAGCAGCTTTGGACTAGCGGGGGCCAACACCGGGGAGCTGTTTTTT
abundance: .; j_gene: TRBJ2-1; v_gene: TRBV27; d_gene: .; CDR3aa: CASRSQGLKQFF; CDR3nt: TGTGCCAGCAGATCACAGGGATTGAAACAGTTCTTC
abundance: .; j_gene: TRBJ1-1; v_gene: TRBV19; d_gene: TRBD1; CDR3aa: CASSLDRGANTEAFF; CDR3nt: TGTGCCAGTAGTCTCGACAGGGGCGCAAACACTGAAGCTTTCTTT
abundance: .; j_gene: TRBJ2-7; v_gene: TRBV5-1; d_gene: TRBD1; CDR3aa: CASSFPGQGANEQYF; CDR3nt: TGCGCCAGCAGCTTCCCGGGACAGGGGGCAAACGAGCAGTACTTC
abundance: .; j_gene: TRBJ1-4; v_gene: TRBV7-2; d_gene: .; CDR3aa: CASSLGVRNEKLFF; CDR3nt: TGTGCCAGCAGCTTAGGTGTCCGGAATGAAAAACTGTTTTTT
abundance: once; j_gene: TRBJ1-2; v_gene: TRBV6-5; d_gene: .; CDR3aa: CASSYSTRGGYTF; CDR3nt: TGTGCCAGCAGTTACTCGACGCGGGGCGGCTACACCTTC
abundance: .; j_gene: TRBJ1-4; v_gene: TRBV2; d_gene: TRBD1; CDR3aa: CASTRTGGGEKLFF; CDR3nt: TGTGCCAGCACTAGGACAGGGGGGGGTGAAAAACTGTTTTTT
abundance: .; j_gene: TRBJ1-2; v_gene: TRBV5-6; d_gene: .; CDR3aa: CASSKDSYGYTF; CDR3nt: TGTGCCAGCAGCAAGGACAGTTATGGCTACACCTTC
abundance: .; j_gene: TRBJ1-2; v_gene: TRBV4-3; d_gene: .; CDR3aa: CASSQDKGDYGYTF; CDR3nt: TGCGCCAGCAGCCAAGATAAGGGGGACTATGGCTACACCTTC
abundance: .; j_gene: TRBJ2-2; v_gene: TRBV4-3; d_gene: TRBD1; CDR3aa: CASSQDPDRDTGELFF; CDR3nt: TGCGCCAGCAGCCAAGACCCGGACAGGGACACCGGGGAGCTGTTTTTT
abundance: .; j_gene: TRBJ2-1; v_gene: TRBV5-1; d_gene: TRBD2; CDR3aa: CASSLTSGTYNEQFF; CDR3nt: TGCGCCAGCAGCTTGACTAGCGGGACCTACAATGAGCAGTTCTTC
abundance: few; j_gene: TRBJ2-7; v_gene: TRBV12-2; d_gene: .; CDR3aa: CASQGALAGDYEQYF; CDR3nt: TGTGCAAGTCAGGGGGCCTTAGCGGGAGACTACGAGCAGTACTTC
abundance: .; j_gene: TRBJ2-2; v_gene: TRBV9; d_gene: TRBD2; CDR3aa: CASSPGLAGAVGELFF; CDR3nt: TGTGCCAGCAGCCCCGGTCTAGCGGGAGCTGTCGGGGAGCTGTTTTTT
abundance: few; j_gene: TRBJ2-7; v_gene: TRBV5-5; d_gene: .; CDR3aa: CASSLSLLSYEQYF; CDR3nt: TGTGCCAGCAGCTTGTCTCTCCTCTCCTACGAGCAGTACTTC